This T cell receptor (beta chain) was found in a study of response to subunit inactivated influenza vaccine. This clonotype has a count of ten or more. TCRdb reanalysed the RT-PCR reads using MiXCR and keeps one entry per CDR3 protein. The sample shows around 570,000 distinct CDR3 sequences, 7.5% to 8.5% of them seen only once. Per the germline V gene, CDR1 is SGHDT and CDR2 is YYEEEE. V lost 2 bases to trimming and J lost 5 bases, with 13 bases between them. CDR3 length: 14 residues. The specimen was PBMCs from blood, collected 23 to 25 months after vaccination. The source is a man aged 50 to 69 who received an inactivated influenza vaccine. The chain joins TRBV5-6 to TRBJ1-2, with D possibly being TRBD1 (6 bases). The CDR3 nucleotides are TGTGCCAGCAGCTTCCAATCCAGGGGATATGGCTACACCTTC. The encoded protein is CASSFQSRGYGYTF.